This T cell receptor (beta chain) originates from a study of cytomegalovirus exposure and HLA in healthy donors. Study-wide points: The CMV antigen specificity of a few CMV-associated chains was confirmed through in vitro analysis. Later on, analysis showed that most CMV-associated TCR beta chains appeared to be HLA-restricted.

Amplification used 60 Vbeta primers and 13 Jbeta primers. The table came from immunoSEQ multiplex PCR; TCRdb's copy has only in-frame clones and leaves some out. Of 100,000 to 150,000 clones in the sample, approximately 83% are singletons; the top ten hold over 3%. With respect to this clone: What it binds is unknown.

Germline V gives CDR1 MGHRA, CDR2 YSYEKL. V dropped 0 bases and J dropped 10; count of bases not matched to a gene: 8. The CDR3 extends over 16 amino acids. The specimen was PBMCs. The gene calls are TRBV4-1 and TRBJ1-6, with TRBD1 identical over 8 bases. The sequence came from a woman aged 40 to 49 in good health and CMV-seropositive. The CDR3 is CASSQEGQGARSPLHF. CDR3 nucleotides: TGCGCCAGCAGCCAAGAGGGGCAGGGGGCGCGGTCACCCCTCCACTTT.